This T cell receptor beta chain was obtained from a study of blood T cell repertoires in COVID-19. Study background: Samples taken during acute and convalescent COVID-19 were collected in the United States, Italy and Spain. T cells, B-cell-depleted T cells, or PBMCs provided the cDNA or gDNA that served as material.

Original methodology: Amplified reference gene primers provided the basis for estimating nucleated cell counts. Data came from immunoSEQ multiplex PCR; TCRdb stores just in-frame clones and leaves some out. Clone size and V and J calls were adopted from that table, with D and trimming inferred from the DNA. The sample has some 37,000 clones, about 86% seen once; the top ten hold approximately 20%. V was pared by 6 bases and J by 1 base, with 9 bases of the junction left unmatched. The CDR3 spans 16 residues. CDR1 and CDR2 from the germline V gene are SNHLY and FYNNEI. The sample was peripheral blood. This sequence joins TRBV2 and TRBJ1-1; 9 nucleotides match TRBD1. The clonotype was recovered from a man aged 50-60 years in a cohort sampled during active COVID-19. In DNA, the CDR3 is TGTGCCAGCAGGGGTTCACAGGGGGCGACGAACACTGAAGCTTTCTTT. This encodes CASRGSQGATNTEAFF.